Shown below are 10 T cell receptor beta chains from a single sample sequenced in a study of type 1 regulatory T cells. Each CDR3 protein gets one entry after TCRdb re-called the reads with MiXCR. In the table there are approximately 90,000 distinct CDR3 sequences, around a third of which are singletons. The sample taken for sequencing was CD4+ T cells, either the whole sample or a sorted fraction (not recorded which). Every receptor here comes from a human donor in good health.

The V and J genes are TRBV7-2 and TRBJ2-7, with D unclear. Trimming pared 1 base from V and 5 bases from J, leaving 12 bases between. CDR3 size: 14 residues. CDR1 and CDR2 (germline): SGHTA, FQGNSA. The CDR3 is CASSLGSGVDEQYF. The DNA of the CDR3 is TGTGCCAGCAGCTTAGGCTCGGGTGTTGACGAGCAGTACTTC.

V usage is TRBV7-2 and J usage is TRBJ2-7, with no clear D. This CDR3 has 14 amino acids. The ends were cut back, 4 bases at V and 2 bases at J, with 12 bases in the middle. Germline CDR1 reads SGHTA; CDR2 reads FQGNSA. This chain's CDR3 is CASSSNRTAYEQYF. The CDR3 DNA reads as TGTGCCAGCAGCTCAAACCGGACCGCCTACGAGCAGTACTTC.

The table lists this clonotype with a few counts. This chain uses TRBV27 with TRBJ1-2, with TRBD1 matching over 8 bases. V dropped 6 bases and J dropped 6; count of bases not matched to a gene: 9. The CDR3 length is 14 residues. Germline V gene data show CDR1 as MNHEY and CDR2 as SMNVEV (reference sequence). This CDR3 is CASSPFGQGNGYTF. Written as DNA, the CDR3 is TGTGCCAGCAGCCCATTCGGACAGGGAAATGGCTACACCTTC.

By sample share, this clonotype is medium-sized. The V call is TRBV5-1, the J call TRBJ2-1; 10 bases map to TRBD2. The J segment lost 7 bases and the V segment lost 7 bases, leaving 8 bases of the junction unmatched. The CDR3 is 14 amino acids. The germline V gene encodes CDR1 SGHRS and CDR2 YFSETQ. The CDR3 here is CASLAGEVTNEQFF. CDR3 sequence (DNA): TGCGCCAGCCTAGCGGGAGAGGTGACGAATGAGCAGTTCTTC.

J is TRBJ2-7 and V is TRBV12-3 or TRBV12-4; tentative D call: TRBD1 (5 bases). The CDR3 contains 13 residues. Trimming pared 6 bases from V and 12 bases from J, leaving 21 bases between. CDR3 nucleotides: TGTGCCAGCAGCCGATGGGGCAAAAAGGGTGGGTACTTC. This encodes CASSRWGKKGGYF.

The rearrangement joins TRBV5-1 to TRBJ2-2; 8 nucleotides align to TRBD2. V shed 7 bases, J shed 1 base, and the junction held 6 bases outside the gene matches. CDR1 is SGHRS and CDR2 is YFSETQ in the germline V gene. The CDR3 runs 15 residues. CDR3 region: CASDTSGGNTGELFF. For the CDR3, the DNA is TGCGCCAGCGATACTAGCGGAGGGAACACCGGGGAGCTGTTTTTT.

As regards this clonotype: A much more abundant neighbour one base away suggests this may be a read error. The CDR3 loop is CASSQGGSWGTGVLSSGATVLTF. As DNA, the CDR3 is TGCGCCAGCAGCCAAGGAGGGTCGTGGGGGACAGGGGTATTATCCTCTGGGGCCACCGTCCTGACTTTC. This chain uses TRBV4-1 with TRBJ2-6; 10 bases map to TRBD1. Germline V gene lookup returns CDR1 MGHRA and CDR2 YSYEKL. The CDR3 contains 23 residues.

The chain combines TRBV7-9 with TRBJ2-5; 8 positions match TRBD2. Trimming took 6 bases from V and 4 from J; bases not matched to a gene: 4. The CDR3 totals 13 residues. CDR1 and CDR2 from the germline V gene are SEHNR and FQNEAQ (reference sequence). Here the CDR3 DNA reads TGTGCCAGCAGACCAGCGGGAGCAGAGACCCAGTACTTC. Translated: CASRPAGAETQYF. The full variable domain, rest sourced from reference TRBV7-9 and TRBJ2-5, is DTGVSQNPRHKITKRGQNVTFRCDPISEHNRLYWYRQTLGQGPEFLTYFQNEAQLEKSRLLSDRFSAERPKGSFSTLEIQRTEQGDSAMYLCASRPAGAETQYFGPGTRLLVL.

The V and J genes are TRBV20-1 and TRBJ2-3, with D possibly being TRBD2 (5 bases). Between the trimmed V and J ends, which lost 6 bases and 2 bases, there was a span of 21 bases. The CDR3 covers 16 residues. The germline gives CDR1 DFQATT, CDR2 SNEGSKA (reference sequence). The CDR3 loop is CSAQDARVSHTDTQYF. In DNA form, the CDR3 reads TGCAGTGCCCAAGACGCGAGGGTTTCGCACACAGATACGCAGTATTTT.

V and J are TRBV13 and TRBJ1-1; TRBD1 matches 10 bases. This CDR3 spans 20 amino acids. Trimming took 0 bases from V and 2 from J; bases not matched to a gene: 15. CDR1 and CDR2 from the germline V gene are PRHDT and FYEKMQ (reference sequence). The CDR3 reads CASSLGGQGFVPLPNTEAFF. The CDR3, as DNA: TGTGCCAGCAGCTTAGGGGGACAGGGGTTTGTCCCTCTCCCCAACACTGAAGCTTTCTTT.